This TCR beta chain was recovered during a study of cytotoxic CD8 clonotypes in ibrutinib-treated CLL. Overall study results and limits: Sample timing was unmatched between remission and later-progressing patients; lymph nodes unstudied.

CDR3 length: 12 amino acids. V was trimmed by 0 bases and J by 4 bases, leaving 4 bases between them. Germline loops: CDR1 SGHNT, CDR2 YYREEE (reference sequence). Assay: immunoSEQ multiplex PCR; the TCRdb copy retains only in-frame clones and omits some. The sample shows over 200,000 clones, 75% to 80% of them seen only once. Details on this clone: Its antigen is as yet unknown.

The receptor was derived from a human donor with chronic lymphocytic leukemia. The chain couples TRBV5-4 to TRBJ2-5; D is unclear. The input for sequencing was PBMCs, taken after 12 months of ibrutinib treatment. In DNA form, the CDR3 reads TGTGCCAGCAGCTTGGCCCGAGAGACCCAGTACTTC. It specifies CASSLARETQYF.